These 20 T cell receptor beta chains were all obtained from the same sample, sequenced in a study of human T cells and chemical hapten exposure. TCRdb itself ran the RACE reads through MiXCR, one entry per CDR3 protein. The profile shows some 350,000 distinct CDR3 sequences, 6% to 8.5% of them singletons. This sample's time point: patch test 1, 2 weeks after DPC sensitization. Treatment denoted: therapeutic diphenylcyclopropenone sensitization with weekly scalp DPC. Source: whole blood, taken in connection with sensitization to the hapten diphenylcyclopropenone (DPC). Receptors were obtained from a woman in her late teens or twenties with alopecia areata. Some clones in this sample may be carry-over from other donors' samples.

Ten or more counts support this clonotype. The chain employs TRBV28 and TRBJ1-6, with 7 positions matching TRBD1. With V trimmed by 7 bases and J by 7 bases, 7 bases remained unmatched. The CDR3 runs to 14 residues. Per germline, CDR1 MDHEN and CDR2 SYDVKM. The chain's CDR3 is CASKPDRENSPLHF. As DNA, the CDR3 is TGTGCCAGCAAACCCGACAGGGAGAATTCACCCCTCCACTTT. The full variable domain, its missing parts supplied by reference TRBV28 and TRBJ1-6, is DVKVTQSSRYLVKRTGEKVFLECVQDMDHENMFWYRQDPGLGLRLIYFSYDVKMKEKGDIPEGYSVSREKKERFSLILESASTNQTSMYLCASKPDRENSPLHFGNGTRLTVT.

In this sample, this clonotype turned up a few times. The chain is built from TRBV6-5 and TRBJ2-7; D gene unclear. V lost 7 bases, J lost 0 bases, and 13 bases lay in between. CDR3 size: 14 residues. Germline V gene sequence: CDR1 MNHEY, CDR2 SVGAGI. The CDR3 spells CASKQYRSSYEQYF. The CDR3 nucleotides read TGTGCCAGCAAACAGTACCGTAGCTCCTACGAGCAGTACTTC.

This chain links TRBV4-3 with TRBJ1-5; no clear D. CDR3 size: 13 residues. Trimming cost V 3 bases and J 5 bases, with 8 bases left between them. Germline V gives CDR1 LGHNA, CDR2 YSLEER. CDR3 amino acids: CASSQSLYQPQHF. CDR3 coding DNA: TGCGCCAGCAGCCAGAGCCTGTATCAGCCCCAGCATTTT.

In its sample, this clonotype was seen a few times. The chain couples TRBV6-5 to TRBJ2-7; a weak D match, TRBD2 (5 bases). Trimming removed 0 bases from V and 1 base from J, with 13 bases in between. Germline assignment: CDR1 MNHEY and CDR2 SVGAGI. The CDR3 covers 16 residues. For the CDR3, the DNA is TGTGCCAGCAGTTACTCAATGCTGAGGGATTCCTACGAGCAGTACTTC. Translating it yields CASSYSMLRDSYEQYF.

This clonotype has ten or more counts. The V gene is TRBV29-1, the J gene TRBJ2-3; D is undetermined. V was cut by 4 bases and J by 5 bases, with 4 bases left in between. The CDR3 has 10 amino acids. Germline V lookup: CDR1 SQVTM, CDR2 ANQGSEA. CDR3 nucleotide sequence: TGCAGCGTTGTTGAAGATACGCAGTATTTT. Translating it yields CSVVEDTQYF.

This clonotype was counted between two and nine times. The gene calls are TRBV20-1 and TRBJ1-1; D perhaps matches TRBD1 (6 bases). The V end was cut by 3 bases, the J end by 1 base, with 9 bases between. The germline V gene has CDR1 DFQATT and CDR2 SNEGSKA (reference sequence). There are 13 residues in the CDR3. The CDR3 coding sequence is TGCAGTGCTAGCGGAGGGGGGAACACTGAAGCTTTCTTT. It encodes CSASGGGNTEAFF.

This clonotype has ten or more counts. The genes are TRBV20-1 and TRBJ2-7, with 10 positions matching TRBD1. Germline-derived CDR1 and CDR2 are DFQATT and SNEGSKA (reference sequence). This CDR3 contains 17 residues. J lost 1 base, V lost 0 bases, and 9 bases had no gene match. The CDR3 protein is CSARDDRGRIWSYEQYF. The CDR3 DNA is TGCAGTGCTAGAGATGACAGGGGGCGAATATGGTCCTACGAGCAGTACTTC.

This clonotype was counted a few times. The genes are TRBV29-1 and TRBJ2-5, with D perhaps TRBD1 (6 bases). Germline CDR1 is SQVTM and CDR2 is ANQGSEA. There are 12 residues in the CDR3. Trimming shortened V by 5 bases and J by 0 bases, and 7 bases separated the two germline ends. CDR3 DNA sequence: TGCAGCGTTAGGACAGACCAAGAGACCCAGTACTTC. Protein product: CSVRTDQETQYF.

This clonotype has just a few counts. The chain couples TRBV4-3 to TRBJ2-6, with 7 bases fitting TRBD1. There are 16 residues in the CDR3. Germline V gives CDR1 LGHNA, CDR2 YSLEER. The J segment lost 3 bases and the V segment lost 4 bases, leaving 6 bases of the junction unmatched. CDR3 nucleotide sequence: TGCGCCAGCAGCCCGGGACAGACCTTTGGGGCCAACGTCCTGACTTTC. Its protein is CASSPGQTFGANVLTF.

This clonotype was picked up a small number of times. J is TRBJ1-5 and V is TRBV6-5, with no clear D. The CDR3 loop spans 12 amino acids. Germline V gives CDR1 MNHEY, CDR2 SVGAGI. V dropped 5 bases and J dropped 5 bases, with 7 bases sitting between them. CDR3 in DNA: TGTGCCAGCAGTACGGGTTATCAGCCCCAGCATTTT. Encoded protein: CASSTGYQPQHF.

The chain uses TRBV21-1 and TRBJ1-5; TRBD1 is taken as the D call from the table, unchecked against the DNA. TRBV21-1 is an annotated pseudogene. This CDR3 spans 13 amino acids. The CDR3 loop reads CASSADRAMAQHF. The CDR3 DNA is TGTGCCAGCAGCGCGGACAGGGCAATGGCCCAGCATTTT.

The CDR3: CASSMIEDTEAFF. CDR3 DNA: TGTGCCAGCAGTATGATAGAGGACACTGAAGCTTTCTTT. The V and J genes are TRBV6-1 and TRBJ1-1; D is unresolved. Trimming cost V 5 bases and J 3 bases, with 10 bases left between them. CDR1 is MNHNS and CDR2 is SASEGT in the germline V gene. This CDR3 comprises 13 residues.

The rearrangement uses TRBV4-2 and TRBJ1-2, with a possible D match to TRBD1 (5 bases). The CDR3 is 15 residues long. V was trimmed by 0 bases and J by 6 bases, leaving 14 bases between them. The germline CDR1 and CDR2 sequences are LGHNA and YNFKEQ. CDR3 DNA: TGTGCCAGCAGCCAAGATAGTAGCGGGGACGATGGCTACACCTTC. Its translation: CASSQDSSGDDGYTF.

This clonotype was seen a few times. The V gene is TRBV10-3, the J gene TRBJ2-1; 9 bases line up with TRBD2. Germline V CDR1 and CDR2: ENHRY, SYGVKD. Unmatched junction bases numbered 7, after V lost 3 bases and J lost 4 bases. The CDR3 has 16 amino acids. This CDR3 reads CAISDRAGGSYNEQFF. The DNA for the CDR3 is TGTGCCATCAGTGATAGAGCGGGGGGTTCTTACAATGAGCAGTTCTTC.

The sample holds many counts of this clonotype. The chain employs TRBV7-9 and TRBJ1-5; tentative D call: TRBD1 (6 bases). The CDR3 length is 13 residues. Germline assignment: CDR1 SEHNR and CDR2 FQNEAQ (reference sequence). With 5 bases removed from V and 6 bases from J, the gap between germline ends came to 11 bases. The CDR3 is CASSLTGPQPQHF. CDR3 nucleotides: TGTGCCAGCAGCCTAACAGGGCCTCAGCCCCAGCATTTT.

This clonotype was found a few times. The CDR3 nucleotides read TGTGCCAGCAGCTCGCCCTGGGGACAGGGATCCTACAATGAGCAGTTCTTC. Its translation is CASSSPWGQGSYNEQFF. This chain uses TRBV6-2 or TRBV6-3 with TRBJ2-1, with 9 positions matching TRBD1. V was clipped by 6 bases and J by 1 base; unmatched bases: 10. Germline V CDR1 and CDR2: MNHEY, SVGEGT. This CDR3 spans 17 amino acids.

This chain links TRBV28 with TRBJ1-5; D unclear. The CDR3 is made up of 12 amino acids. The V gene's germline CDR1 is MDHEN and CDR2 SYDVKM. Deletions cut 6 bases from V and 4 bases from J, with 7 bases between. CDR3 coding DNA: TGTGCCAGCAGCTCCATAAATCAGCCCCAGCATTTT. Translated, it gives CASSSINQPQHF.

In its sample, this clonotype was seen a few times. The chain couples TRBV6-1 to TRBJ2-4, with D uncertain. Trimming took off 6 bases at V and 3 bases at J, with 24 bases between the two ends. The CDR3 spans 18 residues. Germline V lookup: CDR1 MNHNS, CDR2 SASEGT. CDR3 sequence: CASSSELLRGQSKNIQYF. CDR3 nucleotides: TGTGCCAGCAGCTCCGAATTGCTTCGAGGCCAGAGCAAAAACATTCAGTACTTC.

Here the CDR3 reads CSVPSPGTGLNIQYF. In DNA, the CDR3 is TGCAGCGTTCCTTCTCCCGGGACAGGGTTAAACATTCAGTACTTC. The gene calls are TRBV29-1 and TRBJ2-4; 9 bases map to TRBD1. This CDR3 region has 15 residues. Per the germline V gene, CDR1 is SQVTM and CDR2 is ANQGSEA. After removal of 5 bases from V and 6 bases from J, the junction contained 11 bases not matched to a gene.

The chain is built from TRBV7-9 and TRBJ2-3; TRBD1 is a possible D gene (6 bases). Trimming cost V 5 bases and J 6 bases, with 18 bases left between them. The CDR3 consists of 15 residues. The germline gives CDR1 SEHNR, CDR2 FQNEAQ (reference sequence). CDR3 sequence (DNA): TGTGCCAGCAGCCTGGGGACAAGCTTCTATGATACGCAGTATTTT. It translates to CASSLGTSFYDTQYF.